This entry lists 15 T cell receptor beta chains sequenced from one sample in a study of CD8 T cells in Susac syndrome. Random hexamers were used to reverse transcribe the RNA input (roughly 0.5 to 1 ug). MiXCR, run by TCRdb on the immunoSEQ multiplex PCR reads, gives a single entry per CDR3 protein. The sample has about 430,000 distinct CDR3 sequences, approximately 85% seen once. The sample comprised CD8+ T cells from PBMCs. The receptors derive from a human donor with multiple sclerosis.

The chain joins TRBV20-1 to TRBJ2-1; TRBD2 agrees at 9 bases. Germline V CDR1 and CDR2: DFQATT, SNEGSKA (reference sequence). The CDR3 length is 15 residues. The V and J ends lost 7 bases and 7 bases, in that order; junction bases with no gene match: 14. The CDR3 is CSVVVASGENNEQFF. CDR3 nucleotide sequence: TGCAGTGTGGTCGTTGCTAGCGGGGAAAATAATGAGCAGTTCTTC.

V and J are TRBV7-8 and TRBJ1-5, with D unresolved. V lost 5 bases, J lost 9 bases, and 11 bases lay in between. Per the germline V gene, CDR1 is SGHVS and CDR2 is FQNEAQ. This CDR3 comprises 12 residues. CDR3 sequence: CASSLPHGPQHF. In nucleotides, the CDR3 is TGTGCCAGCAGCCTACCACATGGGCCCCAGCATTTT.

The V gene is TRBV5-4, the J gene TRBJ1-2, with D possibly TRBD1 on 5 matching bases. CDR3 length equals 16 residues. The germline V and J ends were trimmed by 4 bases and 3 bases, with 19 bases remaining between them. The germline V gene encodes CDR1 SGHNT and CDR2 YYREEE (reference sequence). The CDR3 loop reads CASSLNSPGRDYGYTF. For the CDR3, the DNA is TGTGCCAGCAGCCTTAATTCCCCGGGGCGGGACTATGGCTACACCTTC.

The rearrangement joins TRBV5-4 to TRBJ2-1; no clear D gene. The V and J ends lost 4 bases and 5 bases respectively, with 10 bases between them. CDR3 length: 13 residues. Germline loops: CDR1 SGHNT, CDR2 YYREEE (reference sequence). The CDR3 DNA reads TGTGCCAGCAGCAACGCCCCCCACAATGAGCAGTTCTTC. It yields the protein CASSNAPHNEQFF.

The rearrangement uses TRBV6-5 and TRBJ2-3; perhaps TRBD1 as D (6 bases). CDR1 is MNHEY and CDR2 is SVGAGI in the germline V gene. The CDR3 sequence is 16 residues long. The V end lost 2 bases, the J end lost 0 bases, and 12 bases lay between the germline ends. In DNA form, the CDR3 reads TGTGCCAGCAGTTACACGACAGGCCTTAGCACAGATACGCAGTATTTT. This codes for CASSYTTGLSTDTQYF.

This sequence joins TRBV12-3 or TRBV12-4 and TRBJ2-7; 7 bases align to TRBD1. With 6 bases clipped from V and 1 base from J, the junction kept 6 bases outside the gene matches. The CDR3 consists of 14 residues. This CDR3 is CASSAPGQSYEQYF. The DNA of the CDR3 is TGTGCCAGCAGCGCTCCGGGACAGTCCTACGAGCAGTACTTC.

This chain connects TRBV27 to TRBJ2-7; TRBD2 agrees at 9 bases. Germline CDR1 and CDR2: MNHEY and SMNVEV (reference sequence). The CDR3 has 13 residues. V was clipped by 8 bases and J by 7 bases; unmatched bases: 9. CDR3 in amino acids: CASGAGGPGEQYF. The CDR3 DNA reads as TGTGCCAGCGGCGCGGGAGGGCCGGGAGAGCAGTACTTC.

This clonotype was recorded only once. The chain links TRBV2 to TRBJ2-7, with 7 bases that match TRBD1. Germline V gives CDR1 SNHLY, CDR2 FYNNEI. V was clipped by 6 bases and J by 2 bases; unmatched bases: 7. The CDR3 covers 14 residues. The CDR3 loop reads CASRERQGTYEQYF. CDR3 nucleotide sequence: TGTGCCAGCAGGGAACGACAGGGAACCTACGAGCAGTACTTC. The full variable domain, in which reference TRBV2 and TRBJ2-7 provide the parts outside the CDR3, is EPEVTQTPSHQVTQMGQEVILRCVPISNHLYFYWYRQILGQKVEFLVSFYNNEISEKSEIFDDQFSVERPDGSNFTLKIRSTKLEDSAMYFCASRERQGTYEQYFGPGTRLTVT.

The DNA for the CDR3 is TGTGCCAGCAGTCCCTACAGGGGGAACACTGAAGCTTTCTTT. Its translation: CASSPYRGNTEAFF. The gene calls are TRBV27 and TRBJ1-1, with TRBD1 identical over 7 bases. J lost 1 base, V lost 5 bases, and 4 bases had no gene match. CDR1 and CDR2 from the germline V gene are MNHEY and SMNVEV (reference sequence). The CDR3 is made up of 14 amino acids.

This clonotype was counted only a few times. The gene calls are TRBV6-1 and TRBJ2-3, with TRBD1 matching 7 bases. V shed 5 bases and J 4 bases; nucleotides not matched to a gene: 12. The CDR3 contains 16 residues. Germline CDR1 and CDR2: MNHNS and SASEGT. This CDR3 reads CASSQQGQEEADTQYF. The CDR3 nucleotides are TGTGCCAGCAGTCAACAAGGACAGGAGGAGGCAGATACGCAGTATTTT.

The chain links TRBV4-1 to TRBJ2-2; D gene ambiguous. CDR1 MGHRA and CDR2 YSYEKL come from the germline V gene. Trimming took 11 bases from V and 5 from J, leaving 15 bases between them. The length of the CDR3 is 13 residues. The CDR3 is CASLGPLTGELFF. Written as DNA, the CDR3 is TGCGCCTCCCTCGGGCCGCTGACCGGGGAGCTGTTTTTT.

The J gene is TRBJ1-1, the V gene TRBV11-2, with D possibly TRBD1 on 6 matching bases. Germline V CDR1 and CDR2: SGHAT, FQNNGV. This CDR3 is 18 amino acids long. V lost 5 bases and J 1 base, leaving 23 bases between the germline ends. The CDR3 loop is CASSGYRVQREGNTEAFF. The CDR3 nucleotides are TGTGCCAGCAGCGGTTACAGGGTTCAGAGGGAAGGGAACACTGAAGCTTTCTTT.

The chain combines TRBV6-5 with TRBJ1-2; 7 bases match TRBD1. The CDR3 runs 16 residues. V lost 2 bases to trimming and J lost 0 bases; unmatched junction nucleotides: 6. Germline V gene sequence: CDR1 MNHEY, CDR2 SVGAGI. The CDR3 here is CASSYGTVFSNYGYTF. The CDR3 bases are TGTGCCAGCAGTTACGGGACAGTTTTTTCTAACTATGGCTACACCTTC.

This CDR3 is CASSLLGTGGNTGELFF. The DNA for the CDR3 is TGTGCCAGCAGTTTACTCGGGACAGGGGGTAACACCGGGGAGCTGTTTTTT. The chain carries TRBV27 and TRBJ2-2; TRBD1 aligns across 11 bases. The ends lost 2 bases at V and 2 bases at J; junction bases unmatched: 4. The CDR3 has 17 residues. Germline V lookup: CDR1 MNHEY, CDR2 SMNVEV (reference sequence).

This clonotype has a single count. The chain carries TRBV9 and TRBJ2-1, with D perhaps being TRBD1 or TRBD2 (5 bases each). The CDR3 is made up of 14 amino acids. The germline V gene encodes CDR1 SGDLS and CDR2 YYNGEE. The ends were cut back, 9 bases at V and 0 bases at J, with 13 bases in the middle. The CDR3 region has the DNA TGTGCCACTGGGGACGGCCGCTCCTACAATGAGCAGTTCTTC. Translation: CATGDGRSYNEQFF.